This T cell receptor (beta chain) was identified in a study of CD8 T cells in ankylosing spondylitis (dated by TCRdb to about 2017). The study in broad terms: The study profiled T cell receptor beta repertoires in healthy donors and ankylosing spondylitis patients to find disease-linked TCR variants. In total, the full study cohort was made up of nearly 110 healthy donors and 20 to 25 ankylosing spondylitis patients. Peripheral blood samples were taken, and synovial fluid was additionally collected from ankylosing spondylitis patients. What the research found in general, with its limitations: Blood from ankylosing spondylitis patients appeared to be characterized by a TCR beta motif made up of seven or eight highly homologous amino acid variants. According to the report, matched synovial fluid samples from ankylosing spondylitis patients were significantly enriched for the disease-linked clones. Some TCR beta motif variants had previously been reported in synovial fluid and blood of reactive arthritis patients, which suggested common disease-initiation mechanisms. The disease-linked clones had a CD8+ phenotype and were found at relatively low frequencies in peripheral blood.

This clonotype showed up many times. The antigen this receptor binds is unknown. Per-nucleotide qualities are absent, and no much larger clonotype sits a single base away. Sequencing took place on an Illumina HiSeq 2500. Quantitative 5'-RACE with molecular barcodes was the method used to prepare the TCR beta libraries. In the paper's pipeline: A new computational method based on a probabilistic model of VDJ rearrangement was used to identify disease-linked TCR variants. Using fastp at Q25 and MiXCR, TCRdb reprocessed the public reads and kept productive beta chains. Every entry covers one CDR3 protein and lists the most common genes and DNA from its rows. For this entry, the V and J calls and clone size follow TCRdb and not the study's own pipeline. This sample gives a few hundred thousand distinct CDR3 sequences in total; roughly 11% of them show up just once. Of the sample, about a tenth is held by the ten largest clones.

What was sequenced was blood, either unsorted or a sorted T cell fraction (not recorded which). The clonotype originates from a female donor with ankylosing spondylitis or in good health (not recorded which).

This receptor has the CDR3 CSAWRGGGAGDTQYF. The nucleotide sequence is TGCAGTGCTTGGAGGGGCGGGGGGGCCGGAGATACGCAGTATTTT. The chain was built from TRBV20-1 and TRBJ2-3, and TRBD2 matches 9 of the central bases. V lost 5 bases and J lost 5 bases, and the count of bases not matched to a germline gene is 11. Counted from cysteine to phenylalanine, this CDR3 has 15 amino acids. The entry retains the CDR3 DNA only, 45 bases that are in frame from base 1. CDR1 and CDR2 (DFQATT, SNEGSKA) derive from the germline V gene (reference sequence).